This T cell receptor beta chain came from a study of blood T cells in healthy people across ages (dated by TCRdb to the mid-2010s). Describing the broader study: In model experiments, template switching captured roughly one uniquely barcoded TCR beta cDNA molecule for every two T cells. Age-related changes in TCR beta repertoire diversity were measured in the study by deep sequencing normalized with unique cDNA molecular identifiers. Four age groups were formed from the donors: young (average roughly 15 years), middle-aged (around 39), aged (62) and long-lived (more than 75). For two donors (one aged 18 to 30 and one aged 80 or older), the study analyzed two additional independent replicas of 1 million unique cDNA reads from the same blood draw.

CDR3 length: 14 amino acids, cysteine to phenylalanine. Here the CDR3 DNA is all that survives: 42 bases in frame from base 1. V lost 7 bases and J lost 7 bases; the stretch between them is 20 bases long. The investigation overall reported the following: The CMV infection status of donors was not known, potentially confounding age-related changes in expanded clonotypes. As age increased, observed TCR beta diversity per million T cells dropped in a roughly linear way, and a significant reduction was already evident by age 40. Compared with the aged group, the long-lived group had more naive CD4+ T cells, fewer expanded clones and increased TCR diversity, suggesting age selection. A strong correlation was found between observed TCR beta diversity and the percentage of naive T cells measured by flow cytometry. Conclusive comparison of naive and antigen-experienced compartments was prevented by the profiling of bulk unsorted PBMCs. Estimates of total diversity based on one million sequenced T cells were regarded as lower bounds and as underestimates.

The approximately 39 donors, aged 6 to 90 years, were systemically healthy Caucasian individuals from Russia. Ten milliliters of peripheral blood were drawn from each donor into EDTA-treated Vacutainer tubes. Ficoll-Paque density-gradient centrifugation was used to isolate PBMCs, with at least 6.5 million per sample. Total RNA, at least 6 micrograms per sample, was extracted from PBMCs with Trizol reagent. Naive CD45RAhigh/CD27high T cell percentages were measured by flow cytometry on a PBMC aliquot from every donor. The library was generated by 5' RACE. TCRdb lists the instrument as Illumina HiSeq 2500. A second roughly 6 to 12 cycle PCR used a sample-barcoded 5' primer and a J-beta primer mix. Each TCR beta cDNA molecule received a unique molecular identifier from a template-switch 5' adaptor carrying 12 random nucleotides. Each sample yielded at least 2.5 million CDR3-containing paired-end reads. First-strand cDNA synthesis was performed from all RNA using the Mint cDNA synthesis kit, with priming by a TRBC-specific oligonucleotide. All cDNA was treated with uracil-DNA glycosylase and then went through a first 18-cycle PCR with the universal primers M1SS and BC2_uni_R. In the paper's pipeline: For normalization, 1 million high-quality reads, each with a distinct molecular identifier, were randomly selected from each sample. Instead of being binned into consensus sequences, reads that shared molecular identifiers were thrown out. MiTCR, run with a Q25 quality threshold and the strictest error-elimination algorithm, handled CDR3 identification, clonotype clustering and error correction. Lower-bound total TCR beta diversity was estimated with a nonparametric unseen species model using Euler transformation. In TCRdb, the public reads were trimmed at Q25 with fastp and aligned with MiXCR, with productive beta chains retained. CDR3 protein duplicates are merged, each entry listing the most common genes and DNA. The V and J calls and clone size come from TCRdb's table, not from the authors' own analysis. In all, the sample holds 550,000 to 650,000 distinct CDR3 sequences, and 25% to 35% of those were seen once. Approximately 3.7% of the sample rests with the top ten.

About this clonotype itself: Its antigen target is currently unknown. Per-base qualities were not stored, and no clone one base away is much larger.

This sample also belongs to another study, concerning T cells of mothers and their children. As that second paper reports: Nine systemically healthy Caucasian individuals served as donors, namely three mothers together with their six children. cDNA synthesis used all of the extracted RNA, with approximately 1.4 ug of RNA in each 15 ul reaction. In the second PCR, the M1S primer added sample barcodes and 2-4 random nucleotides. Over 8 million TCR beta CDR3 reads were obtained for each mother, and approximately 2.9 million reads were obtained for each child. Thymic selection shapes the output of TCR recombination in a similar way in related and unrelated pairs, and inherited differences have a minor effect. Normalized repertoire overlap was always found to be slightly, but never significantly, higher in related mother-child pairs than in unrelated mother-child pairs. Persistent microchimeric T cell clones were not detected, at a sensitivity of about 90 clones per million clonotypes. In the study, deep NGS was used to compare the TCR beta repertoires of mothers and children, and features distinguishing related mother-child pairs from unrelated individuals were sought. Mothers averaged roughly 40 +/- 4 years of age and children averaged approximately 11 +/- 4 years. After adapter ligation was performed with NEBNext reagents, the libraries were sequenced on an Illumina HiSeq 2000 with 100+100 nt paired-end reads. To prevent cross-contamination, the mother and child libraries were prepared a month apart and were sequenced in separate runs. Between roughly 500,000 and 2,300,000 distinct TCR beta clonotypes were identified per donor. Naive TCR beta clonotypes were estimated from low-frequency clonotypes matched to each donor's FACS-determined naive share, without sorting.

The origin of this receptor is a boy aged 2-9 years in good health. The chain links TRBV12-3 or TRBV12-4 with TRBJ2-7, and perhaps TRBD1 as D gene, on 8 matching bases. The sample was blood. This receptor carries the CDR3 CASTFGQGGWEQYF. The base sequence is TGTGCCAGCACCTTCGGACAGGGAGGGTGGGAGCAGTACTTC.